The 24 T cell receptor beta chains listed next were all sequenced from one sample in a study of T cells in Graves' hyperthyroidism and ophthalmopathy. It was RNA transcripts that yielded the amplified TCR beta CDR3 regions. With the HTBI primer set, the TCR CDR3 went through a first round of RT-PCR. TCRdb re-called the multiplex PCR reads with MiXCR, one entry per CDR3 protein. This table holds about 590,000 distinct CDR3 sequences, around 14% found once. What was sequenced was blood. These receptors all come from a woman in her 30s with Graves' hyperthyroidism.

This chain joins TRBV4-1 and TRBJ2-3, with unresolved D. V was cut by 0 bases and J by 3 bases, with 13 bases left in between. The CDR3 is 16 residues long. Germline CDR1 is MGHRA and CDR2 is YSYEKL. Here the CDR3 DNA reads TGCGCCAGCAGCCAAGAAATAACTCGAAGGACAGATACGCAGTATTTT. It specifies CASSQEITRRTDTQYF.

This chain links TRBV7-6 with TRBJ1-2, with D perhaps TRBD1 (5 bases). This CDR3 spans 13 amino acids. Germline-derived CDR1 and CDR2 are SGHVS and FNYEAQ. The V end was cut by 5 bases, the J end by 4 bases, with 11 bases between. CDR3 DNA: TGTGCCAGCAGCGACCGGGACGGCTATGGCTACACCTTC. Amino acid sequence: CASSDRDGYGYTF.

This clonotype was counted ten times or more. The CDR3 sequence is CAWNPGTGGNTEAFF. In nucleotides, the CDR3 is TGTGCCTGGAATCCCGGGACAGGGGGGAACACTGAAGCTTTCTTT. This chain links TRBV30 with TRBJ1-1; 11 bases match TRBD1. V dropped 4 bases and J dropped 1; count of bases not matched to a gene: 5. Germline lookup yields CDR1 GTSNPN and CDR2 SVGIG (reference sequence). The CDR3 totals 15 residues.

V gene TRBV11-2 combines with J gene TRBJ2-7; 9 bases align to TRBD2. Germline CDR1 SGHAT, CDR2 FQNNGV. J was trimmed by 1 base and V by 5 bases; bases with no gene match: 9. The CDR3 length is 16 residues. CDR3 residues: CASSLYISGGSYEQYF. The CDR3 coding sequence is TGTGCCAGCAGCCTCTACATCAGCGGGGGGTCCTACGAGCAGTACTTC.

This clonotype was recorded once. The J gene is TRBJ1-2, the V gene TRBV27; perhaps TRBD1 as D (5 bases). The V gene's germline CDR1 is MNHEY and CDR2 SMNVEV (reference sequence). V was pared by 6 bases and J by 5 bases, with 16 bases between. This CDR3 is built from 14 residues. The CDR3 sequence: CASSSGGDGYGYTF. The DNA of the CDR3 is TGTGCCAGCAGCAGCGGAGGGGATGGTTATGGCTACACCTTC.

V usage is TRBV12-3 or TRBV12-4 and J usage is TRBJ2-2; no clear D gene. V was shortened by 7 bases and J by 7 bases, with 13 bases between the two germline ends. The CDR3 is 13 residues long. In DNA form, the CDR3 reads TGTGCCAGCACCTCCACCTTGGGCGGGGAGCTGTTTTTT. Amino acids: CASTSTLGGELFF.

This clonotype was seen a handful of times. The chain joins TRBV6-1 to TRBJ1-2; D uncertain. Per germline, CDR1 MNHNS and CDR2 SASEGT. The CDR3 is 15 amino acids. The V and J ends lost 5 bases and 7 bases respectively, with 20 bases between them. The CDR3 protein is CASSREALGTSGYTF. The CDR3 DNA sequence: TGTGCCAGCAGTCGTGAGGCTCTCGGTACTTCTGGCTACACCTTC.

This clonotype was counted only a few times. The chain employs TRBV4-2 and TRBJ2-3; 13 nucleotides agree with TRBD2. CDR3 length: 15 residues. V shed 1 base, J shed 8 bases, and the junction held 3 bases outside the gene matches. Germline-derived CDR1 and CDR2 are LGHNA and YNFKEQ. The CDR3 nucleotides read TGTGCCAGCAGCCAAGGGACTAGCGGGAGTTTTACGCAGTATTTT. This gives the protein CASSQGTSGSFTQYF.

The sample holds many counts of this clonotype. The genes are TRBV20-1 and TRBJ2-1; no firm D call. The CDR3 consists of 11 residues. Germline V gene sequence: CDR1 DFQATT, CDR2 SNEGSKA (reference sequence). Trimming took off 0 bases at V and 7 bases at J, with 4 bases between the two ends. The CDR3 spells CSARDLNEQFF. The CDR3 DNA follows: TGCAGTGCTAGAGATCTGAATGAGCAGTTCTTC.

At least ten counts were recorded for this clonotype. V usage is TRBV3-1 and J usage is TRBJ1-3; 7 positions agree with TRBD1. Per germline, CDR1 LGHDT and CDR2 YNNKEL (reference sequence). V was pared by 6 bases and J by 3 bases, with 8 bases of the junction left unmatched. This CDR3 contains 15 residues. As DNA, the CDR3 is TGTGCCAGCAGACCTAGACAGGGAGGTGGAAACACCATATATTTT. This gives the protein CASRPRQGGGNTIYF.

There are many counts of this clonotype. This chain joins TRBV18 and TRBJ2-1; possibly TRBD1 for D (6 bases). Trimming removed 3 bases at V and 5 bases at J, with 14 bases between. CDR3 length: 15 residues. The V gene's germline CDR1 is KGHSH and CDR2 LQKENI. The CDR3 region has the DNA TGTGCCAGCTCACCTCAGGGGAACGACCACAATGAGCAGTTCTTC. It encodes CASSPQGNDHNEQFF. The variable domain in full, completed from reference TRBV18 and TRBJ2-1, reads NAGVMQNPRHLVRRRGQEARLRCSPMKGHSHVYWYRQLPEEGLKFMVYLQKENIIDESGMPKERFSAEFPKEGPSILRIQQVVRGDSAAYFCASSPQGNDHNEQFFGPGTRLTVL.

The chain carries TRBV10-3 and TRBJ1-4; 8 bases agree with TRBD1. J gave up 6 bases and V 5 bases, and 14 bases lay outside the gene matches. Germline CDR1 ENHRY, CDR2 SYGVKD. The CDR3 totals 17 residues. As DNA, the CDR3 is TGTGCCATCAGTCCTGGACAGGGCCAGCTAGGGCATGAAAAACTGTTTTTT. Translating gives CAISPGQGQLGHEKLFF.

This clonotype was seen repeatedly, ten times or more. This sequence joins TRBV7-9 and TRBJ2-7; 8 nucleotides match TRBD1. CDR3 length: 15 amino acids. CDR1 is SEHNR and CDR2 is FQNEAQ in the germline V gene (reference sequence). V lost 1 base, J lost 0 bases, and 2 bases stayed unmatched. The CDR3 protein is CASSLEQGGSYEQYF. The CDR3 nucleotides are TGTGCCAGCAGCTTAGAACAGGGGGGCTCCTACGAGCAGTACTTC.

Comment on this clonotype: The conserved closing phenylalanine or tryptophan is absent in this CDR3, likely reflecting a read error. The gene calls are TRBV6-5 and TRBJ1-1; a possible D gene is TRBD1 (5 bases). The ends were cut back, 5 bases at V and 6 bases at J, with 10 bases in the middle. Germline loops: CDR1 MNHEY, CDR2 SVGAGI. CDR3 length: 12 residues. CDR3 region: CASSHRQSEAFS. The CDR3 DNA sequence: TGTGCCAGCAGTCACAGACAGTCTGAAGCTTTCTCT.

This clonotype was detected ten times or more. The rearrangement links TRBV30 to TRBJ2-1, with D possibly being TRBD1 (5 bases). Between the trimmed V and J ends, which lost 1 base and 9 bases, there was a span of 7 bases. This CDR3 is built from 11 residues. In germline, CDR1 is GTSNPN, CDR2 SVGIG (reference sequence). The CDR3 nucleotides read TGTGCCTGGAGTGCAGGGTCTGAGCAGTTCTTC. Translated: CAWSAGSEQFF. Using reference TRBV30 and TRBJ2-1 for the parts outside the CDR3, the full variable domain is SQTIHQWPATLVQPVGSPLSLECTVEGTSNPNLYWYRQAAGRGLQLLFYSVGIGQISSEVPQNLSASRPQDRQFILSSKKLLLSDSGFYLCAWSAGSEQFFGPGTRLTVL.

The chain links TRBV7-2 to TRBJ2-2; 7 bases agree with TRBD1. CDR3 length: 14 residues. Losses at the gene ends were 5 bases for V and 7 bases for J; bases not matched to a gene: 7. From germline, CDR1 is SGHTA and CDR2 FQGNSA. In DNA form, the CDR3 reads TGTGCCAGCAGCCCGACAGGGCTCGTCGGGGAGCTGTTTTTT. Protein sequence: CASSPTGLVGELFF.

This clonotype was counted at least ten times. This chain connects TRBV12-3 or TRBV12-4 to TRBJ1-5, with a possible D match to TRBD1 (5 bases). The V gene lost 3 bases and the J gene lost 5 bases, with 11 bases spanning the gap. There are 14 residues in the CDR3. Here the CDR3 reads CASSFQGSDQPQHF. CDR3 sequence (DNA): TGTGCCAGCAGTTTCCAGGGAAGTGATCAGCCCCAGCATTTT.

This clonotype was detected only a few times. The genes are TRBV9 and TRBJ2-7; TRBD2 matches at 14 bases. Germline trimming cut 0 bases from V and 9 bases from J; bases unmatched to any gene: 14. The CDR3 runs to 18 residues. Germline CDR1 reads SGDLS; CDR2 reads YYNGEE. The CDR3 protein is CASSVGTSGRFTPPVQYF. DNA for the CDR3: TGTGCCAGCAGCGTAGGGACTAGCGGGAGGTTCACCCCGCCGGTGCAGTACTTC.

This chain connects TRBV20-1 to TRBJ2-7; a weak D match, TRBD2 (5 bases). The CDR3 sequence is 15 residues long. Trimming took off 0 bases at V and 2 bases at J, with 14 bases between the two ends. Looked up from germline, CDR1 is DFQATT and CDR2 is SNEGSKA (reference sequence). This CDR3 reads CSARDLLAQPYEQYF. The CDR3 nucleotides read TGCAGTGCTAGAGATCTCCTAGCTCAGCCCTACGAGCAGTACTTC.

This clonotype occurred many times. The chain combines TRBV3-1 with TRBJ2-1; 7 bases match TRBD2. Germline CDR1 is LGHDT and CDR2 is YNNKEL (reference sequence). CDR3 size: 16 residues. Unmatched junction bases numbered 2, after V lost 0 bases and J lost 0 bases. The CDR3 DNA follows: TGTGCCAGCAGCCAAGAGGAGCGGGACTCCTACAATGAGCAGTTCTTC. Translating it yields CASSQEERDSYNEQFF.

This clonotype has a count of ten or more. The chain joins TRBV28 to TRBJ1-2; D call uncertain. Germline V CDR1 and CDR2: MDHEN, SYDVKM. V was shortened by 1 base and J by 3 bases, with 12 bases between the two germline ends. This CDR3 has 15 residues. The CDR3 DNA follows: TGTGCCAGCAGTTTATCAATCGGACGGCACTATGGCTACACCTTC. Its translation: CASSLSIGRHYGYTF.

This clonotype was recorded many times. This rearrangement joins TRBV7-3 to TRBJ2-1; D possibly matches TRBD1 or TRBD2 (5 bases each). The germline V gene has CDR1 SGHTA and CDR2 FQGTGA. There are 15 residues in the CDR3. Trimming pared 5 bases from V and 5 bases from J, leaving 16 bases between. This CDR3 is CASSPMGTQNNEQFF. The CDR3, as DNA: TGTGCCAGCAGCCCAATGGGGACCCAAAACAATGAGCAGTTCTTC.

The CDR3 loop is CASGQGGSNQPQHF. The CDR3 coding sequence is TGTGCCAGCGGACAGGGGGGAAGCAATCAGCCCCAGCATTTT. The V gene is TRBV7-9, the J gene TRBJ1-5, with 10 bases aligning to TRBD1. The germline gives CDR1 SEHNR, CDR2 FQNEAQ (reference sequence). The CDR3 totals 14 residues. The V and J ends lost 8 bases and 1 base, in that order; junction bases with no gene match: 2. The complete variable domain, with remaining parts taken from reference TRBV7-9 and TRBJ1-5, reads DTGVSQNPRHKITKRGQNVTFRCDPISEHNRLYWYRQTLGQGPEFLTYFQNEAQLEKSRLLSDRFSAERPKGSFSTLEIQRTEQGDSAMYLCASGQGGSNQPQHFGDGTRLSIL.

This clonotype was found many times. J is TRBJ1-1 and V is TRBV3-1; D is possibly TRBD1 (6 bases). This CDR3 spans 13 amino acids. Germline V gives CDR1 LGHDT, CDR2 YNNKEL (reference sequence). V was pared by 6 bases and J by 6 bases, with 14 bases between. The CDR3 nucleotides read TGTGCCAGCAGTTTAGGGGGAGACGCTGAAGCTTTCTTT. Its protein product is CASSLGGDAEAFF.